The entry below describes one TCR beta chain. Per the authors' pipeline: It was from reference gene primer amplification that nucleated cell counts were estimated. The protocol was immunoSEQ multiplex PCR, while the TCRdb copy is restricted to in-frame clones and leaves out a portion. The DNA gave D and trimming, while V, J and clone size come from that table. The data hold hundreds of thousands of clones, with 86% observed a single time. This sample is part of a study of blood T cell repertoires in COVID-19. Study-level information: The origin of the acute and convalescent COVID-19 samples was the United States, Italy and Spain.

The germline CDR1 and CDR2 sequences are SNHLY and FYNNEI. Trimming took 6 bases from V and 5 from J; bases not matched to a gene: 11. The CDR3 contains 16 residues. Cohort assignment relied on participant-reported clinical history. The clonotype was recovered from a woman between 25 and 40 years old who had been exposed to COVID-19. The chain recombines TRBV2 with TRBJ2-1, with TRBD2 matching over 9 bases. Sequencing input: PBMCs or T cells enriched from blood (not recorded which). This CDR3 reads CASRVASGEFNNEQFF. The DNA of the CDR3 is TGTGCCAGCAGAGTCGCTAGCGGGGAATTCAACAATGAGCAGTTCTTC.